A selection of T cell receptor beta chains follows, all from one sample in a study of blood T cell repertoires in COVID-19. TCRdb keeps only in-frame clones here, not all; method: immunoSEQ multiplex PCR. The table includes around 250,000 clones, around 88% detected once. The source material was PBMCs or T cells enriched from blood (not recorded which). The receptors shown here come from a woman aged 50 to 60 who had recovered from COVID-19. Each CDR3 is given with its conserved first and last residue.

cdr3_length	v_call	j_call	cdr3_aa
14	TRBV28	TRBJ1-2	CASSLLGGAQGYTF
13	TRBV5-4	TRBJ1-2	CASSLGGRRADTF
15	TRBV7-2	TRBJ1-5	CASSLAPDPGEPQHF
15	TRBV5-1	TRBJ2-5	CASSLASNTEETQYF
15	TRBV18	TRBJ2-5	CASSLTSGGQETQYF
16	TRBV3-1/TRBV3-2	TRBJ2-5	CASSLQPLEDQETQYF
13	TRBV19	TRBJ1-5	CAIRGGSNQPQHF
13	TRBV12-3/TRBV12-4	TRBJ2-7	CATMGRSSYEQYF
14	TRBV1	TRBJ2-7	CTSSPGGLSYEQYF
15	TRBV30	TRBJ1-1	CAWNRQGAWVTEAFF
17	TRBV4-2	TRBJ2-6	CASSQSSRGDGANVLTF
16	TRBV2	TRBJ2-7	CASIGSGRAGIYEQYF
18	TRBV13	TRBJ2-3	CASSSRTGETREADTQYF
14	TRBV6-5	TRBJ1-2	CASSPRGNPYGYTF
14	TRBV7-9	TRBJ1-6	CASSLSAQFSPLHF
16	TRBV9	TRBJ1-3	CASSPRERARGNTIYF
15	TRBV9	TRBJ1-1	CASSARGTGSTEAFF
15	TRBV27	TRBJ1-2	CASSLDRGSSYGYTF
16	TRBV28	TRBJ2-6	CASSSAGGSGANVLTF
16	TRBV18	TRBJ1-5	CASSANREGIGQPQHF
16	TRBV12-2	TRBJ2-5	CASRLAMRSPYETQYF
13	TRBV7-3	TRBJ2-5	CASSPGGSETQYF
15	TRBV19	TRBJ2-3	CASTLSPVFTDTQYF
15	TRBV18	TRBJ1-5	CASSQTTSPNQPQHF
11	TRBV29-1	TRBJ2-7	CSVTGTSEQYF
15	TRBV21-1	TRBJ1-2	CASSKAPGYVYGYTF
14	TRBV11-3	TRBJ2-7	CASSLDGAKYEQYF